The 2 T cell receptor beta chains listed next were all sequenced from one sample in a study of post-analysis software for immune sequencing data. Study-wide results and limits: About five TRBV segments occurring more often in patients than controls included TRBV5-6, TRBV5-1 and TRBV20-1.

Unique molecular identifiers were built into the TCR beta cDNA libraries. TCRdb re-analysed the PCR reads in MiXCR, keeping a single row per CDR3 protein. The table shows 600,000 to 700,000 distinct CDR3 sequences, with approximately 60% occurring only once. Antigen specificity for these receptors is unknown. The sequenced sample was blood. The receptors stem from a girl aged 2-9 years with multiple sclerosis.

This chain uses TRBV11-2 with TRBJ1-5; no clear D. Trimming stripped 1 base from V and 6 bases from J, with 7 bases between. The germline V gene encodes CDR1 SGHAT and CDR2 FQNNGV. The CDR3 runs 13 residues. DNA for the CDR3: TGTGCCAGCAGCTTAGGGTACATTCAGCCCCAGCATTTT. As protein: CASSLGYIQPQHF.

In DNA form, the CDR3 reads TGCAGCGTTGAAGTAAGAAATACGCAGTATTTT. It translates to CSVEVRNTQYF. The gene calls are TRBV29-1 and TRBJ2-3; D unresolved. This CDR3 has 11 residues. Germline V gene data show CDR1 as SQVTM and CDR2 as ANQGSEA. The V gene lost 1 base and the J gene lost 7 bases, with 6 bases spanning the gap.